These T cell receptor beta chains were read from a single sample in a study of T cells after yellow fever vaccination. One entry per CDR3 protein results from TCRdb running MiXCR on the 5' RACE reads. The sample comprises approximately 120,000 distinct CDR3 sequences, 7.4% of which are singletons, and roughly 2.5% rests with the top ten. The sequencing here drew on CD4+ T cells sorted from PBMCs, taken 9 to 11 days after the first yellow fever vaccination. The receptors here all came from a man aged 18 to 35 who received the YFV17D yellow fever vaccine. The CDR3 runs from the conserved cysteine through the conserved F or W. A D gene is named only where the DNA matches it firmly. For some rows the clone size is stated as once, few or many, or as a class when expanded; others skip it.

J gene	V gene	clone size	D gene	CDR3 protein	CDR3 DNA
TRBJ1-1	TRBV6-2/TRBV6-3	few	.	CASSFGTKAFF	TGTGCCAGCAGTTTTGGCACCAAAGCTTTCTTT
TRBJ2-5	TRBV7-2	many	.	CASSLKFRALGETQYF	TGTGCCAGCAGCTTAAAGTTTAGGGCCCTAGGGGAGACCCAGTACTTC
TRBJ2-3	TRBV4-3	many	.	CASSGPGLLGRYF	TGCGCCAGCAGCGGCCCCGGGCTCTTAGGTCGGTATTTT
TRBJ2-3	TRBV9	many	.	CASSVIQGGVDTQYF	TGTGCCAGCAGCGTAATTCAGGGGGGAGTGGATACGCAGTATTTT
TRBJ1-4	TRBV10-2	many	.	CASSEVVEAQKLFF	TGCGCCAGCAGTGAAGTAGTGGAAGCCCAAAAACTGTTTTTT
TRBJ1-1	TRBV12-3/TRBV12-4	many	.	CASNNRMEAEAFF	TGTGCCAGCAATAATCGCATGGAAGCTGAAGCTTTCTTT
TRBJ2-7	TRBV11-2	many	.	CASSLVYFYEQYF	TGTGCCAGCAGCTTAGTTTACTTCTACGAGCAGTACTTC
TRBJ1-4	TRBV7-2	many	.	CASSLGVIATNEKLFF	TGTGCCAGCAGCTTAGGGGTCATTGCAACTAATGAAAAACTGTTTTTT
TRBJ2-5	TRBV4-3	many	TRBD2	CASSPTGTSGETQYF	TGCGCCAGCAGCCCTACGGGGACTAGCGGAGAGACCCAGTACTTC
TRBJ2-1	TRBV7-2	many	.	CASSGSAHLNSYNEQFF	TGTGCCAGCAGCGGGTCGGCCCACTTAAACTCCTACAATGAGCAGTTCTTC
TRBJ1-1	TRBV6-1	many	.	CASSDIRQVGTEAFF	TGTGCCAGCAGTGACATCCGTCAGGTGGGCACTGAAGCTTTCTTT
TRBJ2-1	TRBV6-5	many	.	CASNRNGGWSEQFF	TGTGCCAGCAACAGAAATGGAGGATGGAGTGAGCAGTTCTTC
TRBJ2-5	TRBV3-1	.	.	CASSHLQETQYF	TGTGCCAGCAGCCATCTCCAAGAGACCCAGTACTTC
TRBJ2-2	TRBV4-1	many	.	CASSLRDTRDGGELFF	TGCGCCAGCAGCCTCCGGGACACGAGGGATGGCGGGGAGCTGTTTTTT
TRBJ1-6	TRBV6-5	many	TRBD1	CASRYRDRGSPLHF	TGTGCCAGCAGGTACCGGGACAGGGGTTCACCCCTCCACTTT
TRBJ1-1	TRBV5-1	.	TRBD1	CASSLARTGGVRAEAFF	TGCGCCAGCAGCTTGGCCAGGACAGGGGGCGTAAGGGCTGAAGCTTTCTTT
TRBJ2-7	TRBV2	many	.	CASSEAGQGSYEQYF	TGTGCCAGCAGTGAAGCAGGGCAGGGTTCCTACGAGCAGTACTTC
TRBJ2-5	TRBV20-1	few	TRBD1	CSARGLNRDRGSEETQYF	TGCAGTGCTAGAGGTCTCAACCGGGACAGGGGTTCTGAGGAGACCCAGTACTTC
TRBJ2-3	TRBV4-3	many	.	CASSPRGYTDTQYF	TGCGCCAGCAGCCCACGGGGGTACACAGATACGCAGTATTTT
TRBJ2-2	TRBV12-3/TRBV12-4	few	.	CASSLDSWATNTGELFF	TGTGCCAGCAGTTTAGATTCCTGGGCTACGAACACCGGGGAGCTGTTTTTT
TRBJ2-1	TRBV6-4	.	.	CASSDSRRSSYNEQFF	TGTGCCAGCAGTGACTCGAGACGGAGCTCCTACAATGAGCAGTTCTTC
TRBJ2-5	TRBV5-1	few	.	CASSPVRGKETQYF	TGCGCCAGCAGCCCAGTTCGCGGGAAAGAGACCCAGTACTTC
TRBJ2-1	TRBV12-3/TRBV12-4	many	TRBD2	CASSFGLAYEQFF	TGTGCCAGCAGTTTCGGACTAGCGTATGAGCAGTTCTTC
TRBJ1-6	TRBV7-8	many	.	CASSLGARNSPLHF	TGTGCCAGCAGCTTAGGGGCGAGGAATTCACCCCTCCACTTT
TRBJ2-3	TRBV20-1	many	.	CSATRAGWSDTQYF	TGCAGTGCTACAAGGGCAGGCTGGTCAGATACGCAGTATTTT
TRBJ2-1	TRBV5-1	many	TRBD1	CASSLPTGVVGEQFF	TGCGCCAGCAGTCTACCTACAGGGGTAGTAGGTGAGCAGTTCTTC
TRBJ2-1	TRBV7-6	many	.	CASSPHERAYEQFF	TGTGCCAGCAGCCCTCATGAGCGGGCCTATGAGCAGTTCTTC
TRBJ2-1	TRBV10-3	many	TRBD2	CAITNGRQHNEQFF	TGTGCCATCACCAACGGGAGGCAGCACAATGAGCAGTTCTTC
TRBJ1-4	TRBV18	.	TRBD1	CASSPPGQGGEKLFF	TGTGCCAGCTCACCTCCGGGACAGGGGGGTGAAAAACTGTTTTTT
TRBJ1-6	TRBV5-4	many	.	CASSPREQNSPLHF	TGTGCCAGCAGCCCTCGGGAACAGAATTCACCCCTCCACTTT
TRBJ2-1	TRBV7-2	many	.	CASSLGRVGNEQFF	TGTGCCAGCAGCTTGGGCAGGGTCGGCAATGAGCAGTTCTTC
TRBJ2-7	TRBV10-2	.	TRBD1	CASSEPPPGTGGGEQYF	TGCGCCAGCAGTGAGCCTCCCCCCGGGACAGGGGGAGGCGAGCAGTACTTC
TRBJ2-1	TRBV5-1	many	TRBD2	CASSLYATSGGNNEQFF	TGCGCCAGCAGCTTGTATGCTACTAGCGGGGGGAACAATGAGCAGTTCTTC
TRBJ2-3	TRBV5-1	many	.	CASSAYGVSTDTQYF	TGCGCCAGCAGCGCCTACGGGGTTAGCACAGATACGCAGTATTTT
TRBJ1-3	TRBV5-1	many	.	CASSLGITSGNTIYF	TGCGCCAGCAGCTTGGGGATTACCTCTGGAAACACCATATATTTT
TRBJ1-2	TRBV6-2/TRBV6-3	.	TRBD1	CASSSTDRGYGYTF	TGTGCCAGCAGTTCGACGGACAGGGGTTATGGCTACACCTTC
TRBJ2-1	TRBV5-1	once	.	CASSDRTDNEHFF	TGCGCCAGCAGCGACAGGACGGATAATGAGCATTTCTTC
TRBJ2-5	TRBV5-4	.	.	CASSSIHETQYF	TGTGCCAGCAGCTCGATCCACGAGACCCAGTACTTC
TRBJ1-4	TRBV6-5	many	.	CASSTGWGEKLFF	TGTGCCAGCAGTACTGGGTGGGGCGAAAAACTGTTTTTT
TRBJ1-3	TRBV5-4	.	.	CASSFAPSSGNTIYF	TGTGCCAGCAGCTTCGCACCTAGCTCTGGAAACACCATATATTTT
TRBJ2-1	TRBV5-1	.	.	CASSLGSDKSYNEQFF	TGCGCCAGCAGCTTGGGGTCAGACAAAAGCTACAATGAGCAGTTCTTC
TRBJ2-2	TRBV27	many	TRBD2	CASKGTSGVSGELFF	TGTGCCAGCAAGGGGACTAGCGGGGTTAGCGGGGAGCTGTTTTTT
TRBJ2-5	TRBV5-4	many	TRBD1	CASRPTGAETQYF	TGTGCCAGCAGACCAACAGGGGCAGAGACCCAGTACTTC
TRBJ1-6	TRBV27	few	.	CASSLQVGWNSPLHF	TGTGCCAGCAGTTTACAGGTGGGATGGAATTCACCCCTCCACTTT